One and the same sample provided the 26 T cell receptor beta chains below, sequenced in a study of T-cell reconstitution after alpha-beta-depleted transplantation in children. Library preparation (for TCRbeta) was performed with unique molecular identifiers. TCRdb itself ran the PCR reads through MiXCR, one entry per CDR3 protein. The sample lists hundreds of thousands of distinct CDR3 sequences; 10% to 15% were seen once. The sequencing here drew on PBMCs, mostly from graft donor cells, taken 360 days after TCRalphabeta/CD19-depleted stem cell transplant. The source is a male patient younger than 18 who had a stem cell transplant for acute myeloid leukemia, so the T cells may come from the graft donor.

This clonotype was counted between two and nine times. The chain has TRBV25-1 and TRBJ2-2; D is possibly TRBD2 (6 bases). Germline CDR1 reads MGHDK; CDR2 reads SYGVNS. V lost 1 base to trimming and J lost 5 bases, with 8 bases between them. CDR3 length equals 14 residues. CDR3 in amino acids: CASSELGTTGELFF. The CDR3 DNA sequence: TGTGCCAGCAGTGAATTAGGGACTACCGGGGAGCTGTTTTTT.

This chain connects TRBV28 to TRBJ2-7; D may be TRBD1 or TRBD2 (5 bases each). CDR3 length equals 15 residues. Per germline, CDR1 MDHEN and CDR2 SYDVKM. V was clipped by 1 base and J by 3 bases, with 13 bases between them. For the CDR3, the DNA is TGTGCCAGCAGTTTATTTTCAGGGAGTTACTACGAGCAGTACTTC. It specifies CASSLFSGSYYEQYF.

The chain is built from TRBV30 and TRBJ2-1; TRBD2 aligns across 7 bases. Germline assignment: CDR1 GTSNPN and CDR2 SVGIG (reference sequence). V lost 2 bases to trimming and J lost 8 bases; unmatched junction nucleotides: 3. This CDR3 region has 12 residues. CDR3 bases: TGTGCCTGGAGTCCCCGGGGGGATGAGCAGTTCTTC. This encodes CAWSPRGDEQFF.

Details on this clonotype: Given a much more abundant clone one base away, this may be a read error. The chain carries TRBV28 and TRBJ1-5; D unresolved. Looked up from germline, CDR1 is MDHEN and CDR2 is SYDVKM. The CDR3 covers 11 residues. The germline V and J ends were trimmed by 2 bases and 7 bases, with 3 bases remaining between them. The CDR3 protein is CASSLRQPQHF. The CDR3 DNA reads as TGTGCCAGCAGTTTAAGACAGCCCCAGCATTTT.

In this sample, this clonotype turned up many times. The V call is TRBV4-3, the J call TRBJ2-7, with TRBD2 matching 12 bases. Germline V CDR1 and CDR2: LGHNA, YSLEER. CDR3 size: 16 residues. J gave up 3 bases and V 3 bases, and 6 bases lay outside the gene matches. The CDR3 loop reads CASSQALAGGYYEQYF. CDR3 sequence (DNA): TGCGCCAGCAGCCAGGCCCTAGCGGGAGGGTACTACGAGCAGTACTTC.

This clonotype was counted ten times or more. V usage is TRBV25-1 and J usage is TRBJ1-1; no clear D gene. This CDR3 contains 11 residues. The V end was cut by 7 bases, the J end by 6 bases, with 9 bases between. The germline gives CDR1 MGHDK, CDR2 SYGVNS. The CDR3 protein is CASTDPPEAFF. The CDR3 DNA reads TGTGCCAGCACCGACCCCCCTGAAGCTTTCTTT.

This clonotype appeared a few times. The chain is built from TRBV6-1 and TRBJ2-1; possibly TRBD1 or TRBD2 for D (5 bases each). This CDR3 comprises 16 residues. V lost 0 bases, J lost 12 bases, and 21 bases lay in between. The germline CDR1 and CDR2 sequences are MNHNS and SASEGT. CDR3 nucleotides: TGTGCCAGCAGTGAAGCGAAAACCGGGACCGGGGTTTTGCAGTTCTTC. Encoded protein: CASSEAKTGTGVLQFF.

This clonotype has only one observation. The chain joins TRBV3-1 to TRBJ2-7; D is tentatively TRBD1 or TRBD2 (5 bases each). The V gene lost 4 bases and the J gene lost 6 bases, with 19 bases spanning the gap. The length of the CDR3 is 15 residues. CDR1 and CDR2 from the germline V gene are LGHDT and YNNKEL (reference sequence). CDR3 region: CASSRTGTGFSEQYF. The CDR3 nucleotides read TGTGCCAGCAGCCGCACCGGGACGGGTTTCTCCGAGCAGTACTTC.

This clonotype was observed a few times. The V and J genes are TRBV28 and TRBJ1-3, with TRBD1 matching over 10 bases. Per the germline V gene, CDR1 is MDHEN and CDR2 is SYDVKM. The V and J ends lost 0 bases and 6 bases, in that order; junction bases with no gene match: 5. This CDR3 region has 16 residues. CDR3 loop: CASSLWAGTGVNTIYF. For the CDR3, the DNA is TGTGCCAGCAGTTTATGGGCTGGGACAGGGGTAAACACCATATATTTT.

This clonotype came up a few times. This rearrangement joins TRBV20-1 to TRBJ2-1, with D unclear. The CDR3 consists of 11 residues. V was cut by 5 bases and J by 7 bases, with 9 bases left in between. CDR1 and CDR2 from the germline V gene are DFQATT and SNEGSKA (reference sequence). The CDR3 DNA is TGCAGTGCTGGAAGAAGGAATGAGCAGTTCTTC. Its translation is CSAGRRNEQFF.

This clonotype was detected only a few times. The gene calls are TRBV18 and TRBJ1-3, with D perhaps matching TRBD1 (6 bases). Looked up from germline, CDR1 is KGHSH and CDR2 is LQKENI. V dropped 6 bases and J dropped 0 bases, with 15 bases sitting between them. The CDR3 spans 16 residues. CDR3 in amino acids: CASSKDQGPSGNTIYF. The CDR3, as DNA: TGTGCCAGCTCTAAGGATCAGGGGCCCTCTGGAAACACCATATATTTT.

This clonotype was picked up many times. The chain links TRBV12-3 or TRBV12-4 to TRBJ2-2; D uncertain. V was shortened by 3 bases and J by 5 bases, with 7 bases between the two germline ends. This CDR3 is built from 13 residues. The CDR3 reads CASSLSETGELFF. CDR3 coding DNA: TGTGCCAGCAGTTTGTCGGAGACCGGGGAGCTGTTTTTT.

There are many counts of this clonotype. The chain uses TRBV3-1 and TRBJ2-1; TRBD2 aligns across 11 bases. The CDR3 is 18 residues long. CDR1 is LGHDT and CDR2 is YNNKEL in the germline V gene (reference sequence). After removal of 3 bases from V and 6 bases from J, the junction contained 13 bases not matched to a gene. CDR3 DNA: TGTGCCAGCAGCCATCTCTGGCCCGGGACTAGCGGTCCCAATGAGCAGTTCTTC. It translates to CASSHLWPGTSGPNEQFF.

This clonotype has just a few counts. The J gene is TRBJ2-5, the V gene TRBV12-3 or TRBV12-4, with TRBD2 identical over 15 bases. The CDR3 totals 16 residues. V was pared by 4 bases and J by 5 bases, with 5 bases of the junction left unmatched. The CDR3 coding sequence is TGTGCCAGCAGTTCTCCCGGGACTAGCGGGAGGGAGACCCAGTACTTC. As protein: CASSSPGTSGRETQYF.

The J gene is TRBJ2-2, the V gene TRBV7-9; 10 bases are a match to TRBD2. The CDR3 covers 15 residues. V shed 2 bases, J shed 6 bases, and the junction held 3 bases outside the gene matches. CDR1 and CDR2 from the germline V gene are SEHNR and FQNEAQ (reference sequence). This CDR3 reads CASSLRTSGPGELFF. The CDR3 nucleotides are TGTGCCAGCAGCTTAAGGACTAGCGGACCCGGGGAGCTGTTTTTT.

This chain joins TRBV10-3 and TRBJ2-3, with D unclear. Germline CDR1 ENHRY, CDR2 SYGVKD. This CDR3 region has 14 residues. Trimming took off 9 bases at V and 4 bases at J, with 17 bases between the two ends. The CDR3 nucleotides read TGTGCCATATCCACCGGCAAAGGTGCAGATACGCAGTATTTT. Protein product: CAISTGKGADTQYF.

This clonotype has a count of ten or more. The rearrangement uses TRBV15 and TRBJ2-2; the D gene is possibly TRBD1 (5 bases). There are 16 residues in the CDR3. Germline V gives CDR1 LNHNV, CDR2 YYDKDF (reference sequence). The germline V and J ends were trimmed by 0 bases and 6 bases, with 14 bases remaining between them. The CDR3 DNA follows: TGTGCCACCAGCAGAGATCTAGGGGTCGGATCCGGGGAGCTGTTTTTT. This translates into CATSRDLGVGSGELFF.

The chain has TRBV2 and TRBJ2-2; 10 bases line up with TRBD1. Germline CDR1 reads SNHLY; CDR2 reads FYNNEI. V dropped 10 bases and J dropped 5; count of bases not matched to a gene: 10. The CDR3 sequence is 15 residues long. CDR3 nucleotide sequence: TGTGCCACCCAGTGGGGACAGGGGTGGACCGGGGAGCTGTTTTTT. It codes for CATQWGQGWTGELFF.

CDR3 DNA: TGCAGCGTTGAAGACGGACAGACCCCCTACAATGAGCAGTTCTTC. It specifies CSVEDGQTPYNEQFF. The chain combines TRBV29-1 with TRBJ2-1; TRBD1 is a possible D gene (6 bases). This CDR3 region has 15 residues. V lost 0 bases to trimming and J lost 2 bases, with 11 bases between them. CDR1 and CDR2 from the germline V gene are SQVTM and ANQGSEA.

The genes are TRBV28 and TRBJ2-7, with D possibly TRBD1 on 6 matching bases. V lost 6 bases and J lost 3, with 18 bases in between. In germline, CDR1 is MDHEN, CDR2 SYDVKM. The CDR3 is 15 amino acids. CDR3 sequence: CASSFWRGQSYEQYF. CDR3 coding DNA: TGTGCCAGCAGCTTCTGGCGCGGACAGAGCTACGAGCAGTACTTC. Full variable domain (missing parts from reference TRBV28 and TRBJ2-7): DVKVTQSSRYLVKRTGEKVFLECVQDMDHENMFWYRQDPGLGLRLIYFSYDVKMKEKGDIPEGYSVSREKKERFSLILESASTNQTSMYLCASSFWRGQSYEQYFGPGTRLTVT.

CDR3 sequence reads: CASSLWIQETQYF. The CDR3 bases are TGTGCCAGCAGTTTATGGATCCAAGAGACCCAGTACTTC. V usage is TRBV12-3 or TRBV12-4 and J usage is TRBJ2-5; D remains ambiguous. V dropped 2 bases and J dropped 1 base, with 5 bases sitting between them. The CDR3 runs 13 residues.

Here the CDR3 DNA reads TGCAGTGCTCTCTCCGGGACAGTCGACAATGAGCAGTTCTTC. Translation gives CSALSGTVDNEQFF. The genes are TRBV20-1 and TRBJ2-1; TRBD1 agrees at 7 bases. This CDR3 is 14 amino acids long. Germline CDR1 is DFQATT and CDR2 is SNEGSKA (reference sequence). Germline trimming cut 5 bases from V and 5 bases from J; bases unmatched to any gene: 9.

CDR3 sequence reads: CASGPDPTDTQYF. The CDR3 nucleotides read TGTGCCAGTGGTCCAGATCCGACAGATACGCAGTATTTT. The genes are TRBV28 and TRBJ2-3; D gene unclear. V was cut by 9 bases and J by 3 bases, with 13 bases left in between. The CDR3 is made up of 13 amino acids. CDR1 and CDR2 (germline): MDHEN, SYDVKM.

The chain uses TRBV28 and TRBJ2-7, with a possible D match to TRBD2 (5 bases). Germline V CDR1 and CDR2: MDHEN, SYDVKM. Trimming cost V 3 bases and J 0 bases, with 12 bases left between them. This CDR3 has 15 residues. CDR3 sequence reads: CASSFRGVGSYEQYF. Written as DNA, the CDR3 is TGTGCCAGCAGTTTTCGGGGAGTTGGCTCCTACGAGCAGTACTTC.

This sequence joins TRBV12-3 or TRBV12-4 and TRBJ1-2; TRBD1 might be the D (6 bases). The CDR3 is 13 residues long. V was trimmed by 5 bases and J by 6 bases, leaving 13 bases between them. The CDR3 loop is CASSPYREDGYTF. The CDR3 DNA is TGTGCCAGCAGTCCCTACAGGGAAGATGGCTACACCTTC.

The chain couples TRBV6-2 or TRBV6-3 to TRBJ2-7, with a weak D call TRBD1 (5 bases). This CDR3 comprises 12 residues. Deletions cut 5 bases from V and 12 bases from J, with 17 bases between. The germline V gene has CDR1 MNHEY and CDR2 SVGEGT. CDR3 region: CASSQSDSLWYF. In DNA, the CDR3 is TGTGCCAGCAGTCAATCCGACAGCTTGTGGTACTTC.